These T cell receptor beta chains were read from a single sample in a study of T cell responses to AZD1222 COVID-19 vaccine. TCRdb keeps only in-frame clones here, not all; method: immunoSEQ multiplex PCR. The repertoire holds roughly 120,000 clones, with roughly 90% as singletons. The specimen comprised peripheral blood, sampled on day 0 of AZD1222 vaccination. The receptors were gathered from an adult in good health. The conserved cysteine and the conserved F or W are not part of the CDR3 here. The D gene is left open where the match is weak. The size of a clone is reported for some rows only, either as once, few or many, or as a class for expanded clones.

TRBV5-4 | - | few | AIRPNPVNTEAF
TRBV19 | TRBD2 | - | ASSIRTSGAYNEQF
TRBV19 | - | - | ASSIDRGYNNEQF
TRBV6-5 | - | - | ASSFAFGDSPLH
TRBV9 | - | - | ASSVGNSATNEKLF
TRBV7-3 | - | - | ASSPSGWQETQY
TRBV5-1 | - | - | ASSFGAGTSHEQF
TRBV30 | - | - | AWTPRTDTQY
TRBV6-2/TRBV6-3 | TRBD1 | few | ASSYSRDRGPFEQY
TRBV28 | - | - | ASKSSADEQF
TRBV18 | TRBD1 | - | ASSPIQGADTEAF
TRBV28 | TRBD1 | - | ASSPVRQGNSPLH
TRBV20-1 | TRBD2 | - | SASKREDTQY
TRBV30 | - | - | AWSTTGLYNSPLH
TRBV18 | - | - | ASSPGPTSGYT
TRBV6-5 | - | few | ASSYSSRANSPLH
TRBV28 | - | - | ASSSGAGGSYEQY
TRBV5-8 | - | - | ASSLFDHDTDTQY
TRBV7-9 | TRBD1 | - | ASSRDRGRNSPLH
TRBV11-1 | - | once | ASSEDGGYEKLF
TRBV5-1 | TRBD1 | - | ASSLGGPNNSPLH
TRBV19 | TRBD1 | once | ASSELGTGGSTDTQY
TRBV23-1 | - | few | ASSQQGRYISYEQY
TRBV6-5 | - | - | ASSYSGQTNTQY
TRBV7-8 | TRBD2 | - | ASSYRSREEETQY
TRBV11-1 | TRBD2 | - | ASSPRDYPPNEQF
TRBV2 | TRBD1 | few | ASRPGQGGYIQY